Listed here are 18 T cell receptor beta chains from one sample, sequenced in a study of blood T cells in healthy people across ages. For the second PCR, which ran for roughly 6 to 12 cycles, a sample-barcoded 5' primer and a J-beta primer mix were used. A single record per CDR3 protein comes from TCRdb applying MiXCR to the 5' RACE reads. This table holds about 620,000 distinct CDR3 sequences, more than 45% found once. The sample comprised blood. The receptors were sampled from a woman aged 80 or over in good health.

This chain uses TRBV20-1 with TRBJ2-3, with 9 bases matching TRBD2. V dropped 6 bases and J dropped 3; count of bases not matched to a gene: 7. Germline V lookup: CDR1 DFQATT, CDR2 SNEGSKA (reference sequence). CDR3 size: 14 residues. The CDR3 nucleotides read TGCAGTGCCTCAGCGGGAGGAGTGACAGATACGCAGTATTTT. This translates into CSASAGGVTDTQYF.

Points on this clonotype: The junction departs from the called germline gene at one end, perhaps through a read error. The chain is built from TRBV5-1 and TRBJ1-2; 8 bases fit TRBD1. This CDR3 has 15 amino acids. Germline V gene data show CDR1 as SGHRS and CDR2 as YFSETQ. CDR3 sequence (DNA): TGCACCAGCAGCTTGGGGGACAGGCCCGACTATGGCTACACCTTC. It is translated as CTSSLGDRPDYGYTF.

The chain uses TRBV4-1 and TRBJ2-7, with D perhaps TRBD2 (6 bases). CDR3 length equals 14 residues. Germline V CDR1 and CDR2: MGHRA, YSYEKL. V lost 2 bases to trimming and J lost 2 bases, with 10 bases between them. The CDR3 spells CASSQLASTYEQYF. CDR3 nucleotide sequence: TGCGCCAGCAGCCAACTAGCGTCGACCTACGAGCAGTACTTC.

The CDR3 DNA reads as TGTGCCAGCAGTATATATGAGGCTGGCACAGATACGCAGTATTTT. Protein sequence: CASSIYEAGTDTQYF. The V and J genes are TRBV12-3 or TRBV12-4 and TRBJ2-3; D not certain. This CDR3 comprises 15 residues. Trimming pared 5 bases from V and 1 base from J, leaving 13 bases between.

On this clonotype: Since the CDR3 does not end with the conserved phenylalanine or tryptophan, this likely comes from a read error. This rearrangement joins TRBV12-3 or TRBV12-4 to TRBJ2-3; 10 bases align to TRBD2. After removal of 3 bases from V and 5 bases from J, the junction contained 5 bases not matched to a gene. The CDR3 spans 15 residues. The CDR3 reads CASSFSGGARDTQYS. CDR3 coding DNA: TGTGCCAGCAGTTTCAGCGGGGGGGCAAGAGATACGCAGTATTCT.

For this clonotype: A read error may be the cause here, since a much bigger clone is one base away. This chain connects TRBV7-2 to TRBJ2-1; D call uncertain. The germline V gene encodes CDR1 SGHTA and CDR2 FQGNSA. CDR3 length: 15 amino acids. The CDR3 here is CVSSLYGGTYNEQFF. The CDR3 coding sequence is TGTGTCAGCAGCTTGTATGGCGGTACCTACAATGAGCAGTTCTTC.

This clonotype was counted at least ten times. This CDR3 is CASSSSGTSGRNEQFF. The CDR3 bases are TGTGCCAGCAGTTCCTCCGGGACTAGCGGGAGAAATGAGCAGTTCTTC. This chain uses TRBV28 with TRBJ2-1, with 14 bases matching TRBD2. The CDR3 runs 16 residues. CDR1 and CDR2 (germline): MDHEN, SYDVKM. The trim removed 4 bases at V and 7 bases at J, leaving 6 bases unmatched.

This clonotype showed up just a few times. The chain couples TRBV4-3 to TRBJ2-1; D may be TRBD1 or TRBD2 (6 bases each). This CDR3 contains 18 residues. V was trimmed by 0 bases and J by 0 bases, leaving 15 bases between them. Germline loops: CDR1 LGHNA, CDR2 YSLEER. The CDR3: CASSQDPPGGASYNEQFF. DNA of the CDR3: TGCGCCAGCAGCCAAGATCCGCCCGGGGGCGCCTCCTACAATGAGCAGTTCTTC.

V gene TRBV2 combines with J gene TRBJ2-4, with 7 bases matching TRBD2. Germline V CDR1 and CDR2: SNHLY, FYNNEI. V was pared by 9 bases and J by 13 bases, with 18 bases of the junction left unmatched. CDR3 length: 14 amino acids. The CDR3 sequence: CARGSGTTKQQQYF. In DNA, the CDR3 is TGTGCCAGGGGTTCTGGGACTACGAAACAGCAGCAGTACTTC. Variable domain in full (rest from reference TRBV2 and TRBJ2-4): EPEVTQTPSHQVTQMGQEVILRCVPISNHLYFYWYRQILGQKVEFLVSFYNNEISEKSEIFDDQFSVERPDGSNFTLKIRSTKLEDSAMYFCARGSGTTKQQQYFGAGTRLSVL.

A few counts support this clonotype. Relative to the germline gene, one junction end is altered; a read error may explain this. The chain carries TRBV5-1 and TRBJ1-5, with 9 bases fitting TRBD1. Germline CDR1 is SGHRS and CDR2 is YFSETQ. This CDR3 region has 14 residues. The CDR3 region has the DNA TGCGCTAGCAGCTGGACAGGGGTTGATCAGCCCCAGCATTTT. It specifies CASSWTGVDQPQHF.

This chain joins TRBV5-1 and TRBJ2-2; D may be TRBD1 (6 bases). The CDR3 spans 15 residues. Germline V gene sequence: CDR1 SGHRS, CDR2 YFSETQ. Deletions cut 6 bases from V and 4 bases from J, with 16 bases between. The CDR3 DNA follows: TGCGCCAGCACTACACAGGGTTATACCACCGGGGAGCTGTTTTTT. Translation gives CASTTQGYTTGELFF.

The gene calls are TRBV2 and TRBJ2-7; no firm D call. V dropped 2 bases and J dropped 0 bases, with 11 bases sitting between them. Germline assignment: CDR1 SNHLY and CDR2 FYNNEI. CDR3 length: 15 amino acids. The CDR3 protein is CASSELDPSSYEQYF. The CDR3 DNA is TGTGCCAGCAGTGAATTGGACCCCAGCTCCTACGAGCAGTACTTC.

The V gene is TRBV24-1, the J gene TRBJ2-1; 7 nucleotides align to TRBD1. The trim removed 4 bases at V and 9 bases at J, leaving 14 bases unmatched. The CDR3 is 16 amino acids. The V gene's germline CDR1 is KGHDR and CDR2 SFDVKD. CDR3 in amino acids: CATSDPIATGKSEQFF. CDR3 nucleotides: TGTGCCACCAGTGACCCGATCGCGACAGGGAAGAGTGAGCAGTTCTTC.

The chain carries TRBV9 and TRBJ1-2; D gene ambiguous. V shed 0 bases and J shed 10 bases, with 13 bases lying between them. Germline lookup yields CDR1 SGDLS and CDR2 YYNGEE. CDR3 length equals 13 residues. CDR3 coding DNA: TGTGCCAGCAGCGTAGTGGGCCAGGATCTCTACACCTTC. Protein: CASSVVGQDLYTF.

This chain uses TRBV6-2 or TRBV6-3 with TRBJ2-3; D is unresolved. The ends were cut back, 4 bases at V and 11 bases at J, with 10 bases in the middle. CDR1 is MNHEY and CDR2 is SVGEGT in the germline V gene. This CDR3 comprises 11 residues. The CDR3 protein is CASSLLGMQYF. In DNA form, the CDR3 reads TGTGCCAGCAGTTTGCTAGGCATGCAGTATTTT.

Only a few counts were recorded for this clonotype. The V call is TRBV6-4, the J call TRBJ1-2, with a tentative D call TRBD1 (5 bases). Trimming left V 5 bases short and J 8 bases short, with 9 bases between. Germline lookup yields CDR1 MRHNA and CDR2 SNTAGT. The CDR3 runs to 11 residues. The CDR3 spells CASSKEGGYTF. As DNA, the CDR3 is TGTGCCAGCAGTAAGGAGGGGGGCTACACCTTC.

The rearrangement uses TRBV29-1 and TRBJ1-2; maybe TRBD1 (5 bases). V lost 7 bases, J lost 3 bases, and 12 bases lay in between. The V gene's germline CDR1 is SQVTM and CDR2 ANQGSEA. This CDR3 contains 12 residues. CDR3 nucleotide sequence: TGCAGCGCCGGGGGGGTTCACTATGGCTACACCTTC. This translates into CSAGGVHYGYTF. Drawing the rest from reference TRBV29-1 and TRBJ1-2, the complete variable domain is SAVISQKPSRDICQRGTSLTIQCQVDSQVTMMFWYRQQPGQSLTLIATANQGSEATYESGFVIDKFPISRPNLTFSTLTVSNMSPEDSSIYLCSAGGVHYGYTFGSGTRLTVV.

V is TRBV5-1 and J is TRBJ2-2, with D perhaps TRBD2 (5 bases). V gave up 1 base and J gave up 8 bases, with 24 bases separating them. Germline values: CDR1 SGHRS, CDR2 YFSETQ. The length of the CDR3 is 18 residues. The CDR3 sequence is CASSLKFAYEGRLGELFF. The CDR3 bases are TGCGCCAGCAGCTTGAAGTTTGCCTATGAGGGCCGGTTGGGGGAGCTGTTTTTT.